This TCR beta chain was retrieved from a study of blood T cell repertoires in COVID-19 (dated by TCRdb to 2018 to 2021). As for the study more broadly: Samples from collaborators originated in the United States, Italy and Spain and spanned both the acute and convalescent phases of COVID-19. Sample metadata almost always included a de-identified subject ID, COVID-19 status, age in years and sex. Where available, HLA class I and class II types were taken from metadata supplied by the sample provider and were not determined by assay-based typing. The samples were drawn from the first 160 participants of the ongoing ImmuneRACE study and from more than 1,000 subjects provided by 6 global collaborators. The prospective study material was composed of cDNA or gDNA derived from T cells, B-cell-depleted T cells, or PBMCs. The repertoires were released in a freely available public database meant as a resource for research on the immune response to SARS-CoV-2. Deeply sampled blood TCRbeta repertoires from subjects exposed to, actively infected with, or recovered from COVID-19 were included in the dataset.

A note on this clone: What this receptor recognizes is not known. Per-base quality was not reported, and no clone a single base away is much larger than it.

TCRbeta CDR3 regions were amplified from genomic DNA by means of the immunoSEQ Assay, a bias-controlled multiplex PCR. On the authors' methods: The number of nucleated cells in each sample was estimated by amplification of reference gene primers within the assay. Sequence reads were collapsed and filtered to measure the absolute abundance of every unique TCRbeta CDR3 rearrangement. Productive Simpson clonality was computed per sample as the square root of Simpson's diversity index over productive rearrangements. What TCRdb holds here is the immuneACCESS table cut down to in-frame rearrangements. Part of the clones is not present; checked against another copy, under half of the missing clones reflect an unresolved V gene, and the others are unexplained. V, J and clone size reflect that table, while D and trimming were determined from the DNA. The table for this sample lists roughly 120,000 clones; 88% of them were counted only once. The ten largest make up 0.75% to 0.9% of the sample.

Overall study results and their limits: The amount of clinical and demographic metadata varied by source and participant and was provided uncurated.

In the germline V gene, CDR1 corresponds to SGHRS and CDR2 to YFSETQ. Counted from cysteine to phenylalanine, this CDR3 has 15 amino acids. Only the CDR3 DNA is retained, 45 bases long and in frame from the first base. V sheds 0 bases and J sheds 2 bases, leaving 11 bases between their ends. Whole blood was collected in K2EDTA tubes by collaborating institutions according to the institutions' own protocols. For TCRbeta analysis, collaborator samples were shipped as frozen whole blood, as isolated PBMCs, or as DNA extracted from either sample type. Material for sequencing was peripheral blood. The sequence was obtained from a woman aged 50 to 65 with active or convalescent COVID-19. The V and J genes are TRBV5-1 and TRBJ1-1, with the D gene not clear enough to name. The sequence in DNA is TGCGCCAGCAGCTTGGGAGGGCCAGGAAACACTGAAGCTTTCTTT. Translated, this gives CASSLGGPGNTEAFF.